These 10 T cell receptor beta chains share one sample of origin, sequenced in a study of beta chain features in type 1 diabetes. The sequenced template was cDNA made from the entire isolated RNA. The protocol was immunoSEQ multiplex PCR, while the TCRdb copy is restricted to in-frame clones and leaves out a portion. The sample shows 500,000 to 700,000 clones, roughly a sixth of them seen only once. The sequencing input was naive CD4+ T cells from blood. Every receptor here comes from a man younger than 30 in good health.

The V call is TRBV11-3, the J call TRBJ2-3, with 7 bases lining up with TRBD2. Germline-derived CDR1 and CDR2 are SGHNT and YENEEA. The V and J ends lost 4 bases and 2 bases, in that order; junction bases with no gene match: 3. CDR3 length equals 14 residues. CDR3 residues: CASSSGGNTDTQYF. CDR3 coding DNA: TGTGCCAGCAGCTCGGGGGGTAACACAGATACGCAGTATTTT.

There are a few counts of this clone. V usage is TRBV7-9 and J usage is TRBJ1-3, with 7 bases aligning to TRBD1. The V gene end was trimmed by 6 bases and the J gene end by 1 base; junction bases not matched to a gene: 3. Germline V gives CDR1 SEHNR, CDR2 FQNEAQ (reference sequence). This CDR3 is built from 14 residues. As DNA, the CDR3 is TGTGCCAGCAGGGGGACAGCTTCTGGAAACACCATATATTTT. This codes for CASRGTASGNTIYF.

The chain couples TRBV28 to TRBJ1-2, with a tentative D call TRBD1 (5 bases). The CDR3 extends over 15 amino acids. Per the germline V gene, CDR1 is MDHEN and CDR2 is SYDVKM. V was cut by 5 bases and J by 3 bases, with 16 bases left in between. CDR3 region: CASSPGTRNHYGYTF. The DNA for the CDR3 is TGTGCCAGCAGTCCCGGGACCCGTAATCACTATGGCTACACCTTC.

J is TRBJ2-1 and V is TRBV28, with TRBD2 matching over 10 bases. The V segment lost 4 bases and the J segment 14 bases; nucleotides outside the gene matches: 2. This CDR3 has 11 amino acids. The germline V gene has CDR1 MDHEN and CDR2 SYDVKM. The DNA of the CDR3 is TGTGCCAGCAGTTATCTAGCGGGAGAGTTCTTC. This encodes CASSYLAGEFF.

This chain connects TRBV7-2 to TRBJ1-1; D ambiguous. CDR1 SGHTA and CDR2 FQGNSA come from the germline V gene. The V gene lost 5 bases and the J gene lost 10 bases, with 17 bases spanning the gap. This CDR3 has 13 amino acids. The CDR3: CASSRNYNSIAFF. The CDR3 bases are TGTGCCAGCAGCCGAAACTACAACTCTATAGCTTTCTTT.

This clone came up a few times. The CDR3 bases are TGTGCCAGCAGTTTGAGTGTGCAAGAGCAGTACTTC. It is translated as CASSLSVQEQYF. This chain joins TRBV28 and TRBJ2-7; D gene ambiguous. Germline V gene sequence: CDR1 MDHEN, CDR2 SYDVKM. The CDR3 runs 12 residues. V was cut by 3 bases and J by 7 bases, with 10 bases left in between.

This clone was observed a handful of times. V and J are TRBV5-4 and TRBJ1-6; D remains unclear. This CDR3 comprises 13 residues. V was clipped by 5 bases and J by 9 bases, with 12 bases between them. CDR1 SGHNT and CDR2 YYREEE come from the germline V gene (reference sequence). The CDR3 DNA follows: TGTGCCAGCAGTCGAGAGGTCGGTTCACCCCTCCACTTT. It codes for CASSREVGSPLHF. Full variable domain (remainder filled in from reference TRBV5-4 and TRBJ1-6): ETGVTQSPTHLIKTRGQQVTLRCSSQSGHNTVSWYQQALGQGPQFIFQYYREEENGRGNFPPRFSGLQFPNYSSELNVNALELDDSALYLCASSREVGSPLHFGNGTRLTVT.

The chain couples TRBV4-3 to TRBJ2-4; 7 bases agree with TRBD1. The germline V gene has CDR1 LGHNA and CDR2 YSLEER. J lost 3 bases, V lost 0 bases, and 8 bases had no gene match. This CDR3 comprises 17 residues. DNA for the CDR3: TGCGCCAGCAGCCAAGATAGAGGGGGCGTTGGCAAAAACATTCAGTACTTC. Its protein product is CASSQDRGGVGKNIQYF.

This clone has just a few counts. At one end, the junction sequence differs from germline, possibly due to a read error. The rearrangement joins TRBV5-4 to TRBJ2-7; 7 bases line up with TRBD1. This CDR3 region has 13 residues. From germline, CDR1 is SGHNT and CDR2 YYREEE (reference sequence). This CDR3 is CASSSGTERLSHF. CDR3 DNA: TGTGCCAGCAGCTCCGGGACAGAACGTCTTAGTCACTTC.

This clone showed up just a few times. The chain has TRBV6-5 and TRBJ1-6; D not resolved. The germline gives CDR1 MNHEY, CDR2 SVGAGI. The CDR3 spans 15 residues. V dropped 2 bases and J dropped 5 bases, with 10 bases sitting between them. CDR3 sequence reads: CASSYRYSHNSPLHF. The CDR3 DNA sequence: TGTGCCAGCAGTTACCGTTACAGCCATAATTCACCCCTCCACTTT.